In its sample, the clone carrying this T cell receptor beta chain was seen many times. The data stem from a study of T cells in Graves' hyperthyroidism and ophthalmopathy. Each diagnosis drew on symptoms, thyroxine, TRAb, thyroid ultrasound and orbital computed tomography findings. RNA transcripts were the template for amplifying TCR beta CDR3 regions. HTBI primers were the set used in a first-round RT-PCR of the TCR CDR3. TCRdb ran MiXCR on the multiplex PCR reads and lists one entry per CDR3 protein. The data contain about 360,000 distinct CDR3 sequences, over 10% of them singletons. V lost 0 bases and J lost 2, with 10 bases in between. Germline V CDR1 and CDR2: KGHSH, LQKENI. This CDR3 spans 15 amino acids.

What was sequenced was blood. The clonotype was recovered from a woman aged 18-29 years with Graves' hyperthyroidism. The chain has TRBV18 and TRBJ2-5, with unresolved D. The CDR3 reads CASSPPGNPQETQYF. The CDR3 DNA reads TGTGCCAGCTCACCACCGGGAAACCCACAAGAGACCCAGTACTTC. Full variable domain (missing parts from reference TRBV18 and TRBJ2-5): NAGVMQNPRHLVRRRGQEARLRCSPMKGHSHVYWYRQLPEEGLKFMVYLQKENIIDESGMPKERFSAEFPKEGPSILRIQQVVRGDSAAYFCASSPPGNPQETQYFGPGTRLLVL.